This TCR beta chain is drawn from a study of T cell responses to AZD1222 COVID-19 vaccine (dated by TCRdb to the early 2020s). For the wider study: Because spike-specific TCR depth and breadth did not differ between the two schedules, AZD1222 recipients who got a second dose at roughly 4 weeks were pooled with those who got a second dose at roughly 12 weeks. A total of about 230 trial participants underwent TCR sequencing, of whom nearly 210 received two doses of AZD1222 and some 26 received two doses of the MenACWY control vaccine. Trial participants were enrolled into age subgroups of 18-55, 56-69 and 70-plus years, which contained about 150, 27 and 61 TCR-sequenced participants, respectively.

The label giving this sample's time point can be read as: baseline before first vaccination. The vaccinee samples were drawn from two UK trials, COV001 and COV002, one of which was a single-blind randomized controlled phase 2/3 trial testing AZD1222 (ChAdOx1 nCoV-19) in healthy adults. Trial participant PBMC samples were collected at day 0 and day 28 after the second dose for TCRbeta chain sequencing. As to this clone: Its antigen is still unknown. No qualities accompany the bases; no much larger clone lies one base away.

The germline V gene yields SQVTM for CDR1 and ANQGSEA for CDR2. The trim is 7 bases for V and 2 bases for J, with a gap of 20 bases between the germline ends. There are 15 amino acids in the CDR3, from cysteine to phenylalanine inclusive. The entry retains the CDR3 DNA only, 45 bases that are in frame from base 1. The CDR3 regions of human TCRbeta chains were subjected to immunosequencing. The paper's data handling went like this. TCRs in the repertoires were compared against a reference library of SARS-CoV-2-specific TCRs that had been generated with the MIRA antigen-specificity platform. Breadth meant the fraction of unique TCRs that were SARS-CoV-2-associated, whereas depth meant the fraction of total T cells that were SARS-CoV-2-associated. Using the MIRA data, each spike-specific TCR was mapped to the spike region that the TCR reacts to and placed in a CD4 or CD8 class. Log10-transformed breadth and depth values were compared by one-way ANOVA with Sidak's multiple comparisons tests. The clones in this table, taken by TCRdb from immuneACCESS, are in-frame only. Not every clone is retained; where verified, under half of the shortfall comes from an unresolved V gene, and the cause of the rest is unknown. Clone size and the V and J calls come from that table; the DNA yielded D and trimming. This sample gives 150,000 to 200,000 clones in total; approximately 91% of them show up just once. 1.5% to 2% of the sample comes from the top ten.

The paper's findings and limits, for the study overall: Vaccine-associated CD4 TCRs spanned the whole spike protein, with dominant responses in regions 160-218 and 743-854. In the small 56-69-year group, the increase in depth fell short of significance, most likely because of low power. After two AZD1222 doses, spike-specific TCR breadth and depth were significantly higher than at day 0 and than in MenACWY recipients. Conclusions about previously exposed vaccinees are limited because only five to seven AZD1222 recipients were SARS-CoV-2 seropositive at baseline. Participants were mostly white British, with more females than males. The authors suggested clonal diversity may have been underestimated. No day 14 peak-response samples were available, so repertoires were characterized only after the peak T cell response. Reportedly, almost half of the unique spike-specific TCRs recognized epitopes lying outside the regions that are mutated in the B.1.351 and B.1.1.7 variants.

Sequenced here: peripheral blood, sampled on day 0 of AZD1222 vaccination. This sequence uses TRBV29-1 and TRBJ2-5; possibly the D gene is TRBD2, per 5 matching bases. The sequence derives from an adult in good health. The DNA sequence is TGCAGCGCCTCAAGGATCGGGGTCCCGCAAGAGACCCAGTACTTC. Protein translation: CSASRIGVPQETQYF.